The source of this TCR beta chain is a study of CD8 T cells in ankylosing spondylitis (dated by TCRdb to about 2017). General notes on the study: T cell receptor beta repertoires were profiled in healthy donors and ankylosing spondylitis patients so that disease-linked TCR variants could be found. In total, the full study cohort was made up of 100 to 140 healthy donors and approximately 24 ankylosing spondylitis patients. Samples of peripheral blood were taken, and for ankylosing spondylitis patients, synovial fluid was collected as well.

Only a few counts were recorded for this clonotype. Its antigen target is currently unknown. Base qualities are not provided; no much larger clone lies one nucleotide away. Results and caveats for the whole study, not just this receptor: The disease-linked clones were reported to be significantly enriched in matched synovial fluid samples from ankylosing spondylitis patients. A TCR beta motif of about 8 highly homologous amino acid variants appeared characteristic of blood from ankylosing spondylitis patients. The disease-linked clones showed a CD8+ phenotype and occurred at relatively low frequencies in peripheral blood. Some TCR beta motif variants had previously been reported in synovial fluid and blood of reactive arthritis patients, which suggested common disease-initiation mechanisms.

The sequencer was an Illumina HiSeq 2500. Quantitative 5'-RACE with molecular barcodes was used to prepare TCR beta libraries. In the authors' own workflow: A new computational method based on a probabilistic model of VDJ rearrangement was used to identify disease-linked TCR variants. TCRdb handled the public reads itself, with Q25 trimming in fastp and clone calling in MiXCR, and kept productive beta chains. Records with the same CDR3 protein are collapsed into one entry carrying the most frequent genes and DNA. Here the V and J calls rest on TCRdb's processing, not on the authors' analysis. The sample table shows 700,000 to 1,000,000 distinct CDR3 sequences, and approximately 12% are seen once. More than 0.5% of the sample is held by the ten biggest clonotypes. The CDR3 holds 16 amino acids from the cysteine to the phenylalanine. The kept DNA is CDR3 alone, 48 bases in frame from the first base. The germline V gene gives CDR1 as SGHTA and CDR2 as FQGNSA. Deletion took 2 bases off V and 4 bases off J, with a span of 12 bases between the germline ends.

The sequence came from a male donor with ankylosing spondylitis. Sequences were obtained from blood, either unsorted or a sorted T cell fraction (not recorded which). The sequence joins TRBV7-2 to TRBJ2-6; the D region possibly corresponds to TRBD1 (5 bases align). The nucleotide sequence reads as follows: TGTGCCAGCAGCTTAATTCAAGGGGCCGGGGCCAACGTCCTGACTTTC. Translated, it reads CASSLIQGAGANVLTF.